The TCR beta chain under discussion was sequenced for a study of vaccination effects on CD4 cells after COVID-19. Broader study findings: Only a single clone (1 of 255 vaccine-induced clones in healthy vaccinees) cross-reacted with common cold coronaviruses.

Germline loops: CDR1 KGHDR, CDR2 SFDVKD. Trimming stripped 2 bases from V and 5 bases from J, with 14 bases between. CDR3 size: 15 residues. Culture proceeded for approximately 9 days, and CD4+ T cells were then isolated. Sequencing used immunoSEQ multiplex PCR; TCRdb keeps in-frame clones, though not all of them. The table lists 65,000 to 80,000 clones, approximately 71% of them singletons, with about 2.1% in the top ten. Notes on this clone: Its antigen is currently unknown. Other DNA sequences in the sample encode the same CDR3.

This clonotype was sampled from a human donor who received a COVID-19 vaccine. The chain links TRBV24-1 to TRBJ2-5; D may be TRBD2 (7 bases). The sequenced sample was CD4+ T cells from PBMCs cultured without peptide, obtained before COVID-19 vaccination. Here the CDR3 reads CATSDSGGAGETQYF. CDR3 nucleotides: TGTGCCACCAGTGATTCTGGGGGGGCGGGGGAGACCCAGTACTTC.